This entry lists 26 T cell receptor beta chains sequenced from one sample in a study of cytomegalovirus exposure and HLA in healthy donors. PCR involved 60 Vbeta and 13 Jbeta primers. Generated by immunoSEQ multiplex PCR, the TCRdb table keeps only in-frame clones and is missing some. The profile shows about 140,000 clones, 70% to 85% of them singletons. The specimen was PBMCs. These TCRs come from a man in his forties in good health and CMV-seronegative.

This sequence joins TRBV27 and TRBJ1-1, with D perhaps TRBD1 (5 bases). Trimming took 2 bases from V and 8 from J, leaving 12 bases between them. The V gene's germline CDR1 is MNHEY and CDR2 SMNVEV (reference sequence). This CDR3 contains 13 residues. CDR3 residues: CASSLGPGGEAFF. DNA for the CDR3: TGTGCCAGCAGTTTAGGTCCCGGGGGGGAAGCTTTCTTT.

This chain connects TRBV18 to TRBJ2-7; a possible D gene is TRBD2 (5 bases). From germline, CDR1 is KGHSH and CDR2 LQKENI. The CDR3 loop spans 15 amino acids. V gave up 2 bases and J gave up 3 bases, with 14 bases separating them. As DNA, the CDR3 is TGTGCCAGCTCACCAGACGTGGGAGTGGTCTACGAGCAGTACTTC. Residues: CASSPDVGVVYEQYF.

This CDR3 is CSVGGGLANEQYF. The CDR3 DNA follows: TGCAGCGTTGGAGGAGGGCTGGCGAACGAGCAGTACTTC. This chain uses TRBV29-1 with TRBJ2-7, with D perhaps matching TRBD2 (6 bases). Trimming pared 4 bases from V and 5 bases from J, leaving 15 bases between. This CDR3 has 13 amino acids. The germline V gene encodes CDR1 SQVTM and CDR2 ANQGSEA.

The chain carries TRBV30 and TRBJ1-1; D perhaps matches TRBD1 (5 bases). In germline, CDR1 is GTSNPN, CDR2 SVGIG (reference sequence). The germline V and J ends were trimmed by 0 bases and 5 bases, with 7 bases remaining between them. The CDR3 spans 12 residues. CDR3 nucleotides: TGTGCCTGGAGTGTGCAGGGTACTGAAGCTTTCTTT. Amino acids: CAWSVQGTEAFF.

This chain links TRBV6-5 with TRBJ1-3, with a possible D match to TRBD1 (6 bases). This CDR3 spans 15 amino acids. Trimming removed 10 bases from V and 0 bases from J, with 16 bases in between. Looked up from germline, CDR1 is MNHEY and CDR2 is SVGAGI. The CDR3 DNA follows: TGTGCCACTCGACAGGACTCATACTCTGGAAACACCATATATTTT. Protein product: CATRQDSYSGNTIYF.

J is TRBJ2-2 and V is TRBV4-3, with D perhaps TRBD2 (7 bases). The CDR3 length is 15 residues. The germline V and J ends were trimmed by 3 bases and 6 bases, with 14 bases remaining between them. In germline, CDR1 is LGHNA, CDR2 YSLEER. CDR3 loop: CASSQDTGGPGELFF. The CDR3 nucleotides read TGCGCCAGCAGCCAGGACACCGGGGGGCCCGGGGAGCTGTTTTTT.

The CDR3 loop reads CASSQFQDGGEQYF. Written as DNA, the CDR3 is TGTGCCAGCAGTCAATTCCAGGATGGAGGAGAGCAGTACTTC. This rearrangement joins TRBV28 to TRBJ2-7; maybe TRBD2 (5 bases). V was cut by 5 bases and J by 7 bases, with 18 bases left in between. The germline gives CDR1 MDHEN, CDR2 SYDVKM. The CDR3 covers 14 residues.

The chain is built from TRBV7-9 and TRBJ2-2; 10 bases line up with TRBD2. CDR3 length equals 14 residues. Germline V gene lookup returns CDR1 SEHNR and CDR2 FQNEAQ (reference sequence). Germline trimming cut 2 bases from V and 8 bases from J; bases unmatched to any gene: 2. The CDR3 here is CASSLLGLAGELFF. In DNA, the CDR3 is TGTGCCAGCAGCTTACTGGGACTAGCGGGGGAGCTGTTTTTT.

The CDR3: CSVETGLREQYF. The CDR3 nucleotides read TGCAGCGTTGAAACAGGGTTACGCGAGCAGTACTTC. The rearrangement joins TRBV29-1 to TRBJ2-7; tentative D call: TRBD1 (6 bases). This CDR3 contains 12 residues. V was cut by 2 bases and J by 6 bases, with 11 bases left in between. The V gene's germline CDR1 is SQVTM and CDR2 ANQGSEA.

The V and J genes are TRBV19 and TRBJ2-3, with 9 bases that match TRBD1. The CDR3 extends over 16 amino acids. V lost 6 bases and J lost 1; bases outside the gene matches: 8. Germline V CDR1 and CDR2: LNHDA, SQIVND (reference sequence). CDR3 sequence reads: CASSGTGGRGTDTQYF. Here the CDR3 DNA reads TGTGCCAGTAGCGGAACAGGGGGCAGAGGCACAGATACGCAGTATTTT.

The chain carries TRBV5-1 and TRBJ2-5; 10 bases match TRBD2. The germline V gene encodes CDR1 SGHRS and CDR2 YFSETQ. This CDR3 comprises 16 residues. Trimming at V came to 2 bases and at J to 5 bases, leaving 9 bases not matched to a gene. The CDR3 DNA reads as TGCGCCAGCAGCTTCGGACTAGCGGTGTTTTCTGAGACCCAGTACTTC. Its translation is CASSFGLAVFSETQYF.

The V gene is TRBV4-1, the J gene TRBJ2-5, with D tentatively TRBD2 (5 bases). The germline gives CDR1 MGHRA, CDR2 YSYEKL. The CDR3 totals 15 residues. The V end lost 4 bases, the J end lost 3 bases, and 15 bases lay between the germline ends. The CDR3 DNA sequence: TGCGCCAGCAGCCCGCTAGCAGTGATAAAAGAGACCCAGTACTTC. Translation gives CASSPLAVIKETQYF.

The CDR3, as DNA: TGTGCCTGGAGCCCCCCGACAGGGCGAGGCGGGGAGCTGTTTTTT. Its protein is CAWSPPTGRGGELFF. V is TRBV30 and J is TRBJ2-2, with 7 nucleotides matching TRBD1. The CDR3 consists of 15 residues. Germline-derived CDR1 and CDR2 are GTSNPN and SVGIG (reference sequence). With V trimmed by 3 bases and J by 7 bases, 11 bases remained unmatched.

The V call is TRBV9, the J call TRBJ2-7; possibly TRBD1 for D (5 bases). The CDR3 is made up of 16 amino acids. V lost 0 bases and J 0 bases, leaving 13 bases between the germline ends. Germline CDR1 SGDLS, CDR2 YYNGEE. The CDR3 loop reads CASSVVDQDNSYEQYF. Written as DNA, the CDR3 is TGTGCCAGCAGCGTAGTTGACCAGGACAACTCCTACGAGCAGTACTTC.

The chain carries TRBV4-2 and TRBJ2-2; D uncertain. Germline CDR1 and CDR2: LGHNA and YNFKEQ. Trimming left V 0 bases short and J 7 bases short, with 3 bases between. The CDR3 covers 12 residues. CDR3 nucleotide sequence: TGTGCCAGCAGCCAAGAACTCGGGGAGCTGTTTTTT. Translation gives CASSQELGELFF.

This chain connects TRBV2 to TRBJ1-1; a possible D gene is TRBD1 (6 bases). Germline CDR1 and CDR2: SNHLY and FYNNEI. The CDR3 spans 16 residues. Trimming took 2 bases from V and 0 from J, leaving 13 bases between them. The CDR3 region is CASSEPFGGMNTEAFF. The CDR3 region has the DNA TGTGCCAGCAGTGAACCATTTGGGGGCATGAACACTGAAGCTTTCTTT. Looking up the rest from reference TRBV2 and TRBJ1-1 gives the full variable domain: EPEVTQTPSHQVTQMGQEVILRCVPISNHLYFYWYRQILGQKVEFLVSFYNNEISEKSEIFDDQFSVERPDGSNFTLKIRSTKLEDSAMYFCASSEPFGGMNTEAFFGQGTRLTVV.

For this clone: Germline and junction disagree at one end, which may indicate a read error. The rearrangement uses TRBV7-9 and TRBJ2-5, with 7 positions matching TRBD2. Germline values: CDR1 SEHNR, CDR2 FQNEAQ (reference sequence). This CDR3 region has 12 residues. In DNA form, the CDR3 reads TGTTCCAGCAGCTTAGGGGAGGGGACCCAGTACTTC. Protein sequence: CSSSLGEGTQYF. The full variable domain, with the rest looked up from reference TRBV7-9 and TRBJ2-5, is DTGVSQNPRHKITKRGQNVTFRCDPISEHNRLYWYRQTLGQGPEFLTYFQNEAQLEKSRLLSDRFSAERPKGSFSTLEIQRTEQGDSAMYLCSSSLGEGTQYFGPGTRLLVL.

The J gene is TRBJ2-7, the V gene TRBV28; 11 positions agree with TRBD1. This CDR3 has 14 residues. Losses at the gene ends were 4 bases for V and 8 bases for J; bases not matched to a gene: 7. The germline gives CDR1 MDHEN, CDR2 SYDVKM. CDR3 coding DNA: TGTGCCAGCAGTTCCGGGACAGGGGGGTATCAGCAGTACTTC. Amino acids: CASSSGTGGYQQYF. Combining the CDR3 with reference TRBV28 and TRBJ2-7 gives the whole variable domain DVKVTQSSRYLVKRTGEKVFLECVQDMDHENMFWYRQDPGLGLRLIYFSYDVKMKEKGDIPEGYSVSREKKERFSLILESASTNQTSMYLCASSSGTGGYQQYFGPGTRLTVT.

The chain couples TRBV19 to TRBJ1-1; maybe TRBD1 (5 bases). The CDR3 extends over 14 amino acids. Trimming left V 5 bases short and J 5 bases short, with 15 bases between. Germline CDR1 is LNHDA and CDR2 is SQIVND (reference sequence). CDR3 in DNA: TGTGCCAGTAGTCCGCCGGGGGGGAGGACTGAAGCTTTCTTT. This sequence encodes CASSPPGGRTEAFF.

This clone came up a few times. The chain links TRBV2 to TRBJ2-5, with 10 bases matching TRBD2. CDR1 is SNHLY, CDR2 FYNNEI, per germline. The V and J ends lost 5 bases and 2 bases, in that order; junction bases with no gene match: 5. The CDR3 is made up of 15 amino acids. In DNA form, the CDR3 reads TGTGCCAGCAGTCGCGCTAGCGGGAGTCAAGAGACCCAGTACTTC. It encodes CASSRASGSQETQYF.

The CDR3 coding sequence is TGTGCCAGCAGTCTCGGGGGCTACGAGCAGTACTTC. Its protein is CASSLGGYEQYF. This rearrangement joins TRBV6-5 to TRBJ2-7; weak D call: TRBD2 (6 bases). The CDR3 has 12 residues. CDR1 and CDR2 from the germline V gene are MNHEY and SVGAGI. V lost 5 bases to trimming and J lost 3 bases, with 8 bases between them.

The chain combines TRBV27 with TRBJ1-1, with D tentatively TRBD1 (5 bases). Looked up from germline, CDR1 is MNHEY and CDR2 is SMNVEV (reference sequence). V lost 2 bases to trimming and J lost 4 bases, with 11 bases between them. There are 14 residues in the CDR3. The CDR3 DNA follows: TGTGCCAGCAGTTTAACGGGCGGGGGCACTGAAGCTTTCTTT. It codes for CASSLTGGGTEAFF.

V usage is TRBV18 and J usage is TRBJ1-1; tentative D call: TRBD1 (5 bases). The CDR3 is made up of 15 amino acids. Germline CDR1 is KGHSH and CDR2 is LQKENI. Trimming took 1 base from V and 0 from J, leaving 9 bases between them. CDR3 in amino acids: CASSPLDRMNTEAFF. CDR3 coding DNA: TGTGCCAGCTCACCACTCGACAGAATGAACACTGAAGCTTTCTTT. The full variable domain, rest sourced from reference TRBV18 and TRBJ1-1, is NAGVMQNPRHLVRRRGQEARLRCSPMKGHSHVYWYRQLPEEGLKFMVYLQKENIIDESGMPKERFSAEFPKEGPSILRIQQVVRGDSAAYFCASSPLDRMNTEAFFGQGTRLTVV.

The chain employs TRBV18 and TRBJ2-1; 9 positions agree with TRBD2. The CDR3 sequence is 16 residues long. The germline V gene has CDR1 KGHSH and CDR2 LQKENI. The V and J ends lost 2 bases and 4 bases, in that order; junction bases with no gene match: 6. CDR3 amino acids: CASSPASGGPYNEQFF. For the CDR3, the DNA is TGTGCCAGCTCACCAGCCAGCGGGGGGCCTTACAATGAGCAGTTCTTC.

The chain employs TRBV5-1 and TRBJ1-4; possible D gene TRBD1, 6 bases. CDR1 is SGHRS and CDR2 is YFSETQ in the germline V gene. Trimming took 0 bases from V and 9 from J, leaving 18 bases between them. CDR3 length equals 16 residues. As DNA, the CDR3 is TGCGCCAGCAGCTTGGATGGCGGGGGGGGCGGCCAAAAACTGTTTTTT. It translates to CASSLDGGGGGQKLFF.

The J gene is TRBJ2-7, the V gene TRBV30, with 8 bases aligning to TRBD1. The ends lost 5 bases at V and 4 bases at J; junction bases unmatched: 10. The CDR3 has 14 amino acids. Germline lookup yields CDR1 GTSNPN and CDR2 SVGIG (reference sequence). CDR3 DNA sequence: TGTGCCTGGGGGGCCGGGACAGGTATATACGAGCAGTACTTC. It encodes CAWGAGTGIYEQYF.